The 27 T cell receptor beta chains reported below all come from one sample, sequenced in a study of cytomegalovirus exposure and HLA in healthy donors. Primers included in the PCR were 60 Vbeta and 13 Jbeta primers. Only in-frame clones appear in the TCRdb table, and some are missing; sequencing was by immunoSEQ multiplex PCR. Of approximately 210,000 clones listed, about four fifths are singletons. The sample consisted of PBMCs. The receptors come from a young man in good health and CMV-seronegative.

This clone was detected only once. The V and J genes are TRBV9 and TRBJ2-5, with 8 bases identical to TRBD1. This CDR3 has 14 residues. The V gene end was trimmed by 0 bases and the J gene end by 2 bases; junction bases not matched to a gene: 0. CDR1 is SGDLS, CDR2 YYNGEE, per germline. The CDR3: CASSVGQGQETQYF. CDR3 bases: TGTGCCAGCAGCGTAGGACAGGGGCAAGAGACCCAGTACTTC. Together with reference TRBV9 and TRBJ2-5, the CDR3 gives the full variable domain: DSGVTQTPKHLITATGQRVTLRCSPRSGDLSVYWYQQSLDQGLQFLIQYYNGEERAKGNILERFSAQQFPDLHSELNLSSLELGDSALYFCASSVGQGQETQYFGPGTRLLVL.

V usage is TRBV29-1 and J usage is TRBJ2-7; D may be TRBD2 (6 bases). With 4 bases removed from V and 0 bases from J, the gap between germline ends came to 19 bases. The length of the CDR3 is 16 residues. Per the germline V gene, CDR1 is SQVTM and CDR2 is ANQGSEA. In DNA, the CDR3 is TGCAGCGTTGGGGGGTTGTTGGTAGCGGACTCCTACGAGCAGTACTTC. This sequence encodes CSVGGLLVADSYEQYF.

The rearrangement joins TRBV4-2 to TRBJ2-5; 7 nucleotides match TRBD2. V lost 4 bases and J lost 7; bases outside the gene matches: 12. Germline CDR1 is LGHNA and CDR2 is YNFKEQ. The CDR3 has 15 residues. The DNA for the CDR3 is TGTGCCAGCAGCCCCGACATAGGGACTATGAGGACCCAGTACTTC. Translating it yields CASSPDIGTMRTQYF.

V is TRBV6-5 and J is TRBJ2-1; perhaps TRBD2 as D (7 bases). Germline V gene data show CDR1 as MNHEY and CDR2 as SVGAGI. The CDR3 spans 13 residues. V lost 5 bases and J 10 bases, leaving 15 bases between the germline ends. The CDR3 sequence: CASSRRGAREQFF. The CDR3 DNA reads TGTGCCAGCAGTCGCCGGGGGGCCCGGGAGCAGTTCTTC.

Concerning this clone: Other nucleotide sequences from this sample produce the same CDR3. The chain recombines TRBV6-5 with TRBJ1-5; TRBD1 matches at 7 bases. The CDR3 spans 14 residues. The V gene's germline CDR1 is MNHEY and CDR2 SVGAGI. Losses at the gene ends were 8 bases for V and 1 base for J; bases not matched to a gene: 5. The CDR3 protein is CASRQGASNQPQHF. DNA of the CDR3: TGTGCCAGCCGACAGGGCGCCAGCAATCAGCCCCAGCATTTT.

The chain couples TRBV10-3 to TRBJ2-7; maybe TRBD2 (6 bases). The CDR3 is 19 amino acids. Looked up from germline, CDR1 is ENHRY and CDR2 is SYGVKD. Trimming took off 5 bases at V and 4 bases at J, with 30 bases between the two ends. The CDR3, as DNA: TGTGCCATCAGTACTAAAAGCCAAGAAACCGGGACTTTCCATTACGAGCAGTACTTC. It yields the protein CAISTKSQETGTFHYEQYF.

Details on this clone: The sample holds other DNA sequences that translate to the same CDR3. The rearrangement joins TRBV6-6 to TRBJ1-1; no firm D call. Germline V gene sequence: CDR1 MNHNY, CDR2 SVGAGI (reference sequence). V lost 6 bases and J lost 7, with 6 bases in between. The CDR3 runs to 10 residues. CDR3 in amino acids: CASRLSEAFF. The CDR3 DNA sequence: TGTGCCAGCAGACTAAGTGAAGCTTTCTTT.

This chain joins TRBV7-9 and TRBJ1-1; possible D gene TRBD1, 5 bases. The CDR3 is 12 residues long. Trimming shortened V by 4 bases and J by 8 bases, and 11 bases separated the two germline ends. Germline lookup yields CDR1 SEHNR and CDR2 FQNEAQ (reference sequence). The CDR3 loop is CASSSQGWEAFF. The CDR3, as DNA: TGTGCCAGCAGCTCCCAGGGATGGGAAGCTTTCTTT.

V gene TRBV29-1 combines with J gene TRBJ2-1; 7 bases map to TRBD1. Per germline, CDR1 SQVTM and CDR2 ANQGSEA. This CDR3 has 16 amino acids. V gave up 3 bases and J gave up 3 bases; unmatched junction bases: 11. CDR3 residues: CSVDARQGEFYNEQFF. The CDR3 DNA sequence: TGCAGCGTTGATGCGAGACAGGGTGAATTCTACAATGAGCAGTTCTTC.

The table lists this clone with a count of one. This sequence joins TRBV6-6 and TRBJ2-7; D may be TRBD2 (6 bases). The CDR3 consists of 13 residues. Trimming left V 9 bases short and J 0 bases short, with 12 bases between. CDR1 is MNHNY and CDR2 is SVGAGI in the germline V gene (reference sequence). The DNA for the CDR3 is TGTGCCAGTACCTTGGGGGGCTCCTACGAGCAGTACTTC. It codes for CASTLGGSYEQYF.

The J gene is TRBJ1-2, the V gene TRBV19, with 7 nucleotides matching TRBD1. Germline CDR1 LNHDA, CDR2 SQIVND (reference sequence). J gave up 0 bases and V 3 bases, and 10 bases lay outside the gene matches. CDR3 length equals 17 residues. CDR3 sequence (DNA): TGTGCCAGTAGTATCCTGACAGGGAAAGCACCTAACTATGGCTACACCTTC. It translates to CASSILTGKAPNYGYTF.

This clone has a single count. Germline is not matched at one junction end, which may reflect a read error. The V and J genes are TRBV28 and TRBJ1-5, with 9 bases fitting TRBD1. Germline CDR1 reads MDHEN; CDR2 reads SYDVKM. This CDR3 comprises 13 residues. CDR3 nucleotides: TGTGCCAGCAGGGACAGGGGCAACCAGCCCCAGCATTTT. As protein: CASRDRGNQPQHF.

The J gene is TRBJ2-1, the V gene TRBV7-2; unclear D gene. CDR3 length: 13 amino acids. The germline CDR1 and CDR2 sequences are SGHTA and FQGNSA. V lost 2 bases and J lost 9, with 11 bases in between. CDR3 sequence reads: CASSLSAGREQFF. The CDR3 bases are TGTGCCAGCAGCTTATCAGCTGGGCGTGAGCAGTTCTTC. Filled out from reference TRBV7-2 and TRBJ2-1, the complete variable domain reads GAGVSQSPSNKVTEKGKDVELRCDPISGHTALYWYRQSLGQGLEFLIYFQGNSAPDKSGLPSDRFSAERTGGSVSTLTIQRTQQEDSAVYLCASSLSAGREQFFGPGTRLTVL.

The sample holds one count of this clone. The chain employs TRBV28 and TRBJ1-2; TRBD1 is a possible D gene (5 bases). Germline CDR1 is MDHEN and CDR2 is SYDVKM. This CDR3 spans 16 amino acids. Between the trimmed V and J ends, which lost 6 bases and 3 bases, there was a span of 20 bases. The CDR3 coding sequence is TGTGCCAGCAGGACGGCCGCGGGGGGATCTGACTATGGCTACACCTTC. Translating gives CASRTAAGGSDYGYTF.

This chain connects TRBV30 to TRBJ2-3; D unclear. The V end was cut by 2 bases, the J end by 2 bases, with 8 bases between. Germline V gives CDR1 GTSNPN, CDR2 SVGIG (reference sequence). The CDR3 runs 13 residues. The DNA of the CDR3 is TGTGCCTGGAGTCTTGGCCCCACAGATACGCAGTATTTT. It yields the protein CAWSLGPTDTQYF.

The chain links TRBV28 to TRBJ2-7; TRBD1 matches 8 bases. CDR3 length equals 15 residues. V shed 3 bases, J shed 6 bases, and the junction held 10 bases outside the gene matches. Germline V lookup: CDR1 MDHEN, CDR2 SYDVKM. Written as DNA, the CDR3 is TGTGCCAGCAGTTTTTCGGGACAGGAAGCCCTCGAGCAGTACTTC. Its translation is CASSFSGQEALEQYF.

V and J are TRBV7-2 and TRBJ2-3; 7 nucleotides agree with TRBD2. The V gene's germline CDR1 is SGHTA and CDR2 FQGNSA. The CDR3 consists of 15 residues. After removal of 6 bases from V and 0 bases from J, the junction contained 6 bases not matched to a gene. CDR3: CASSTWGGSTDTQYF. CDR3 nucleotide sequence: TGTGCCAGCAGTACATGGGGGGGTAGCACAGATACGCAGTATTTT. The complete variable domain, with remaining parts taken from reference TRBV7-2 and TRBJ2-3, reads GAGVSQSPSNKVTEKGKDVELRCDPISGHTALYWYRQSLGQGLEFLIYFQGNSAPDKSGLPSDRFSAERTGGSVSTLTIQRTQQEDSAVYLCASSTWGGSTDTQYFGPGTRLTVL.

CDR3 region: CAISRDRGDTGELFF. The DNA for the CDR3 is TGTGCCATCAGCCGGGACAGGGGGGACACCGGGGAGCTGTTTTTT. The chain couples TRBV10-3 to TRBJ2-2, with 11 bases matching TRBD1. The germline CDR1 and CDR2 sequences are ENHRY and SYGVKD. V was pared by 6 bases and J by 3 bases, with 3 bases of the junction left unmatched. The CDR3 is 15 residues long.

This clone is a singleton in its sample. CDR3 protein: CAAAGTGHGNTIYF. The DNA for the CDR3 is TGTGCCGCTGCCGGGACAGGGCATGGAAACACCATATATTTT. The chain links TRBV6-5 to TRBJ1-3, with 9 bases lining up with TRBD1. The length of the CDR3 is 14 residues. CDR1 and CDR2 (germline): MNHEY, SVGAGI. With V trimmed by 11 bases and J by 3 bases, 8 bases remained unmatched.

This rearrangement joins TRBV5-6 to TRBJ1-1; no reliable D call. The ends were cut back, 0 bases at V and 7 bases at J, with 10 bases in the middle. Germline assignment: CDR1 SGHDT and CDR2 YYEEEE. CDR3 length: 13 amino acids. CDR3 protein: CASSLASGNEAFF. The CDR3 DNA reads as TGTGCCAGCAGCTTGGCGTCCGGGAATGAAGCTTTCTTT.

The gene calls are TRBV30 and TRBJ1-5; possible D gene TRBD1, 5 bases. Germline V gene sequence: CDR1 GTSNPN, CDR2 SVGIG (reference sequence). This CDR3 comprises 15 residues. V was clipped by 4 bases and J by 2 bases, with 15 bases between them. The CDR3: CAWTISGGGNQPQHF. The CDR3, as DNA: TGTGCCTGGACTATAAGTGGGGGGGGCAATCAGCCCCAGCATTTT.

The chain carries TRBV5-5 and TRBJ1-1, with TRBD1 identical over 8 bases. V was clipped by 4 bases and J by 3 bases; unmatched bases: 11. The CDR3 has 16 amino acids. Germline loops: CDR1 SGHKS, CDR2 YYEKEE (reference sequence). The CDR3 here is CASSGTGGFGYTEAFF. DNA of the CDR3: TGTGCCAGCAGCGGTACAGGGGGATTTGGGTACACTGAAGCTTTCTTT. Full variable domain (remainder filled in from reference TRBV5-5 and TRBJ1-1): DAGVTQSPTHLIKTRGQQVTLRCSPISGHKSVSWYQQVLGQGPQFIFQYYEKEERGRGNFPDRFSARQFPNYSSELNVNALLLGDSALYLCASSGTGGFGYTEAFFGQGTRLTVV.

The chain couples TRBV19 to TRBJ2-3; a possible D gene is TRBD1 (6 bases). The CDR3 covers 16 residues. V was cut by 3 bases and J by 2 bases, with 15 bases left in between. CDR1 and CDR2 from the germline V gene are LNHDA and SQIVND (reference sequence). CDR3 sequence: CASSIIAGQNTDTQYF. As DNA, the CDR3 is TGTGCCAGTAGTATCATCGCAGGACAGAACACAGATACGCAGTATTTT.

The V and J genes are TRBV4-3 and TRBJ2-1; TRBD2 agrees at 10 bases. V trimming: 4 bases; J trimming: 7 bases; junction bases outside the gene matches: 7. The CDR3 runs to 15 residues. CDR1 is LGHNA and CDR2 is YSLEER in the germline V gene. CDR3 region: CASSRSGGASNEQFF. The CDR3 bases are TGCGCCAGCAGCCGAAGCGGGGGGGCAAGTAATGAGCAGTTCTTC.

V and J are TRBV5-1 and TRBJ2-6, with no clear D. Trimming stripped 6 bases from V and 0 bases from J, with 7 bases between. The CDR3 covers 14 residues. From germline, CDR1 is SGHRS and CDR2 YFSETQ. CDR3 coding DNA: TGCGCCAGCACCCCGAGCTCTGGGGCCAACGTCCTGACTTTC. Translation gives CASTPSSGANVLTF. Using reference TRBV5-1 and TRBJ2-6 for the parts outside the CDR3, the full variable domain is KAGVTQTPRYLIKTRGQQVTLSCSPISGHRSVSWYQQTPGQGLQFLFEYFSETQRNKGNFPGRFSGRQFSNSRSEMNVSTLELGDSALYLCASTPSSGANVLTFGAGSRLTVL.

This chain links TRBV19 with TRBJ2-1; 7 positions match TRBD2. The CDR3 contains 18 residues. The germline V gene encodes CDR1 LNHDA and CDR2 SQIVND (reference sequence). J gave up 3 bases and V 0 bases, and 11 bases lay outside the gene matches. The CDR3 is CASSIEMQLASFYNEQFF. DNA for the CDR3: TGTGCCAGTAGTATAGAAATGCAACTAGCGTCCTTCTACAATGAGCAGTTCTTC.

The chain couples TRBV5-6 to TRBJ1-2, with 8 positions matching TRBD1. The CDR3 is 15 residues long. Germline CDR1 is SGHDT and CDR2 is YYEEEE. After removal of 4 bases from V and 7 bases from J, the junction contained 12 bases not matched to a gene. CDR3 in amino acids: CASSRPGQGPSGYTF. Here the CDR3 DNA reads TGTGCCAGCAGCCGCCCAGGACAGGGACCAAGTGGCTACACCTTC.